This TCR beta chain is from a study of neoadjuvant anti-PD-1 for oral cavity cancer. The study, taken as a whole, reports: Pretreatment Treg/Th17 ratio correlated inversely with post-treatment tumor clonality. Post-treatment tumors with larger preexisting clones showed more shrinkage.

Most tumor samples had approximately 5 ug input DNA in two replicates. The repertoire was sequenced with immunoSEQ multiplex PCR; TCRdb's copy has only in-frame clones and lacks some. The sample shows fewer than 25,000 clones, 40% to 50% of them seen only once. This clone was seen a few times. Antigen unknown. Time point defined: after neoadjuvant nivolumab, at surgical resection. Cohort: HPV-negative, locally advanced oral cavity squamous cell carcinoma patients. This TCR was recovered from a person aged 40-85 years with oral cavity squamous cell carcinoma. The sequencing used tumor tissue, collected after nivolumab (anti-PD-1) treatment.

The CDR3 region is CATSEASSGNTIYF. In DNA form, the CDR3 reads TGTGCCACCTCGGAGGCCAGCTCTGGAAACACCATATATTTT. This chain links TRBV15 with TRBJ1-3; D remains unclear. The CDR3 covers 14 residues. Germline assignment: CDR1 LNHNV and CDR2 YYDKDF (reference sequence). The ends were cut back, 8 bases at V and 0 bases at J, with 11 bases in the middle.